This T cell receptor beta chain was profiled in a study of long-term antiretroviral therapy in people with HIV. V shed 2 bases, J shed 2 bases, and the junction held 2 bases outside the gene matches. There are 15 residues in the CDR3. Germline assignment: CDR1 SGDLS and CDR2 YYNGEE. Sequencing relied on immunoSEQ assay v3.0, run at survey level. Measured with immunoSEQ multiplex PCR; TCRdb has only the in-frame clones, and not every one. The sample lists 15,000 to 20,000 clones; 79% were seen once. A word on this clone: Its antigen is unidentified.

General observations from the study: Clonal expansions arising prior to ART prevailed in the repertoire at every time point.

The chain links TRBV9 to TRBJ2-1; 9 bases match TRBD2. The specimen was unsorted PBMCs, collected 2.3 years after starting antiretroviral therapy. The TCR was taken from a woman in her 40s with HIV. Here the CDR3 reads CASSVLAGAYNEQFF. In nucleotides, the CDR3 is TGTGCCAGCAGCGTGTTAGCGGGAGCCTACAATGAGCAGTTCTTC. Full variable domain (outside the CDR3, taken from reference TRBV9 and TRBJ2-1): DSGVTQTPKHLITATGQRVTLRCSPRSGDLSVYWYQQSLDQGLQFLIQYYNGEERAKGNILERFSAQQFPDLHSELNLSSLELGDSALYFCASSVLAGAYNEQFFGPGTRLTVL.